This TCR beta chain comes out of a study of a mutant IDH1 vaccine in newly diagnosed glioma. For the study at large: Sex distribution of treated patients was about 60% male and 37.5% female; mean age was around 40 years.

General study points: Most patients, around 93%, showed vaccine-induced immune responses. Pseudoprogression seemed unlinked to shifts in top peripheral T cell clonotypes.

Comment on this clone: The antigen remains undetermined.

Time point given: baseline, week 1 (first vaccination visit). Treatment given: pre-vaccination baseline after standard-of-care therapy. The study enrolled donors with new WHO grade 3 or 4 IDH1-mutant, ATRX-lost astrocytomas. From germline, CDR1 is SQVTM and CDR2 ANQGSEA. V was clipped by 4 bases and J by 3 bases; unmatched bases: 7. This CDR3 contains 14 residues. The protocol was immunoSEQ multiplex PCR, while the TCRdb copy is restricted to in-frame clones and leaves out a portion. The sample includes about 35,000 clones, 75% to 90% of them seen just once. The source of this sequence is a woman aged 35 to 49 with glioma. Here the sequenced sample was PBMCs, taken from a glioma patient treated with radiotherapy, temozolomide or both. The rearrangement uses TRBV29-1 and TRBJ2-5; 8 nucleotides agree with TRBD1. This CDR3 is CSVVPMTGEETQYF. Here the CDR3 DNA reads TGCAGCGTTGTCCCGATGACAGGGGAAGAGACCCAGTACTTC.